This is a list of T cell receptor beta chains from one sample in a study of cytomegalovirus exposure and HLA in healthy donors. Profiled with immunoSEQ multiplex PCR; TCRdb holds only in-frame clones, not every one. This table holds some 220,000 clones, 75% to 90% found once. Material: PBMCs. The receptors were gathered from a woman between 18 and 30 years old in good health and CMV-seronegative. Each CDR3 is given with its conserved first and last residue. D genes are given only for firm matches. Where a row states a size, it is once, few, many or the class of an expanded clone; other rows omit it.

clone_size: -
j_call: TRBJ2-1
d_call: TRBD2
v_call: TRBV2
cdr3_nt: TGTGCCAGCAGTAAGGGACTAGCGGGTATCTATGAGCAGTTCTTC
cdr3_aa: CASSKGLAGIYEQFF

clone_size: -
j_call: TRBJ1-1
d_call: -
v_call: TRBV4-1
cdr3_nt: TGCGCCAGCAGCCAAGACTTAATTAGGGGCACTGAAGCTTTCTTT
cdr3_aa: CASSQDLIRGTEAFF

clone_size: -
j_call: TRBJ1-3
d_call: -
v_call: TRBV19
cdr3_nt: TGTGCCAGTAGTCTACAGGGCAACTCTGGAAACACCATATATTTT
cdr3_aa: CASSLQGNSGNTIYF

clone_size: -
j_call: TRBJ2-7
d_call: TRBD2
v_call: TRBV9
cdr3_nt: TGTGCCAGCAGCCCCCAGGAGACTAGCGGGGGCAATTACGAGCAGTACTTC
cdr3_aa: CASSPQETSGGNYEQYF

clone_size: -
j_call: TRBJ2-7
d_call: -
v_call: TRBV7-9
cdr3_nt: TGTGCCAGCAGCTCACCCGGGACACCGACCTACGAGCAGTACTTC
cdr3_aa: CASSSPGTPTYEQYF

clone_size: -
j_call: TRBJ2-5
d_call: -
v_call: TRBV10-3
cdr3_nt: TGTGCCATCAGCGGTGGGGGCGAGGGGCTACAAGAGACCCAGTACTTC
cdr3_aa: CAISGGGEGLQETQYF

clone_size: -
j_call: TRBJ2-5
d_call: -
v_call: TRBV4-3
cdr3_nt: TGCGCCAGCAGCCAAGATGTTGAGACTGGGAGAGAGACCCAGTACTTC
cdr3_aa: CASSQDVETGRETQYF

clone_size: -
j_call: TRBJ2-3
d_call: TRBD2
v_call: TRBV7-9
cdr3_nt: TGTGCCAGCAGCCCCCTGGCTAGCGGGGGTAGCACAGATACGCAGTATTTT
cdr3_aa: CASSPLASGGSTDTQYF

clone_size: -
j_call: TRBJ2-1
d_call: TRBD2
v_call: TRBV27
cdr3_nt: TGTGCCAGCAGTTCCGCGGGGGGTAACTACAATGAGCAGTTCTTC
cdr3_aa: CASSSAGGNYNEQFF

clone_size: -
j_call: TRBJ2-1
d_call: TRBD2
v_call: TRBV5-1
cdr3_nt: TGCGCCAGCAGCTCCGGACTAGCGGGGGCCAGGAATGAGCAGTTCTTC
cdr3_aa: CASSSGLAGARNEQFF

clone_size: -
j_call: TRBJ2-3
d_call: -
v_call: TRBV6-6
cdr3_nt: TGTGCCAGCGGCGAGAACGCCGGGGATACGCAGTATTTT
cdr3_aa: CASGENAGDTQYF

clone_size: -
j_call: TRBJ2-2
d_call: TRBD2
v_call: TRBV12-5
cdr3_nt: TGTGCTAGTGGCCCCCCGGCGGGGGGGCCCACCGGGGAGCTGTTTTTT
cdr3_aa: CASGPPAGGPTGELFF

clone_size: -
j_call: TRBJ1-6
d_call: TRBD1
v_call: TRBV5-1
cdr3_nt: TGCGCCAGCAGTCGGGCCGGGACAGGGAATTCACCCCTCCACTTT
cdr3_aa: CASSRAGTGNSPLHF

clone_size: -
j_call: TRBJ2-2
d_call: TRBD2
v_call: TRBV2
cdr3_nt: TGTGCCAGCAGGAGGCCGGGACTAGCGGGTGGCACCGGGGAGCTGTTTTTT
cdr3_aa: CASRRPGLAGGTGELFF

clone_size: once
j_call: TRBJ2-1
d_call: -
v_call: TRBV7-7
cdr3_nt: TGTGCCAGCAGCCCGGGACACAGCTCCTACAATGAGCAGTTCTTC
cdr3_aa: CASSPGHSSYNEQFF

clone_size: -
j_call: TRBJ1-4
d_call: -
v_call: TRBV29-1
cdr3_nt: TGCAGCGTATACTCAGGGTACTCTAATGAAAAACTGTTTTTT
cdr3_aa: CSVYSGYSNEKLFF

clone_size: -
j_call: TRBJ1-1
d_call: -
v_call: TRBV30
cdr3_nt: TGTGCCTGGAGTGTTTACGGGAATCTGCACACTGAAGCTTTCTTT
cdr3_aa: CAWSVYGNLHTEAFF

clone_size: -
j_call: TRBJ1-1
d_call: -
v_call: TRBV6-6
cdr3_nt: TGTGCCAGCAGTTCCGGGACACTCCGTCTTGAAGCTTTCTTT
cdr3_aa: CASSSGTLRLEAFF

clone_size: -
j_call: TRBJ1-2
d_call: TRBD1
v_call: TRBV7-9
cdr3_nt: TGTGCCAGCAGCTCGCATTTGGACAGGGTCTATGGCTACACCTTC
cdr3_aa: CASSSHLDRVYGYTF

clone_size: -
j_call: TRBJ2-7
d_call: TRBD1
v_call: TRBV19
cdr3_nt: TGTGCCAGTAGTATGGGACAGGGGGCGCGGGAGCAGTACTTC
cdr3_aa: CASSMGQGAREQYF

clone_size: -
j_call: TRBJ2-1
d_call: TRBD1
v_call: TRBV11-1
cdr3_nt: TGTGCCAGCAGCCCCGACAGGGGCCACAATGAGCAGTTCTTC
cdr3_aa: CASSPDRGHNEQFF

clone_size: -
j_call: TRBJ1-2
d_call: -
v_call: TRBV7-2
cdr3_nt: TGTGCCAGCAGCTTATCTAGGGGCCAAACGTGGGGCTACACCTTC
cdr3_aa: CASSLSRGQTWGYTF

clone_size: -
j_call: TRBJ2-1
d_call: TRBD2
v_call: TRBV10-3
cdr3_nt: TGTGCCATCAGTGGAGCGGGGGAGTACAATGAGCAGTTCTTC
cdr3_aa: CAISGAGEYNEQFF

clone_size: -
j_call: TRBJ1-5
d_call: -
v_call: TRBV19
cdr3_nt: TGTGCCAGTAGTATAGGGGCATATAGCAATCAGCCCCAGCATTTT
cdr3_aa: CASSIGAYSNQPQHF

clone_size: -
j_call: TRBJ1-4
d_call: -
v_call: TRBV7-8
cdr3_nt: TGTGCCAGCAGCTTAGCCCCCGGGTCTAATGAAAAACTGTTTTTT
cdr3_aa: CASSLAPGSNEKLFF

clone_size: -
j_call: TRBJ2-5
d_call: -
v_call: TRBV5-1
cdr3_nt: TGCGCCACTTCCCCCGGGACACTGGACCAAGAGACCCAGTACTTC
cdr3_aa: CATSPGTLDQETQYF

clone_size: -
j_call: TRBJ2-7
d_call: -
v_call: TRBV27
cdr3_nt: TGTGCCAGCAGTTGGGTTGGGACTGGATCGCGCGAGCAGTACTTC
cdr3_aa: CASSWVGTGSREQYF

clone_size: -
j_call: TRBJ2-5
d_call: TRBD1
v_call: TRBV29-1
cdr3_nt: TGCAGCCAGAAAGAAACAGGGGGTGAGACCCAGTACTTC
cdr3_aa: CSQKETGGETQYF

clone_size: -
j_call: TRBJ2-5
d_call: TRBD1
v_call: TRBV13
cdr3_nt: TGTGCCAGCAGCCAAGTAGACAGGGGGCGTGAGACCCAGTACTTC
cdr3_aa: CASSQVDRGRETQYF

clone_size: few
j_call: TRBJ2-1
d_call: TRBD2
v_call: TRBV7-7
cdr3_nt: TGTGCCAGCATCTCAAGACTAGCGGCGACCTCCTACAATGAGCAGTTCTTC
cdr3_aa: CASISRLAATSYNEQFF

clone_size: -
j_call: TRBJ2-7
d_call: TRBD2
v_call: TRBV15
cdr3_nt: TGTGCCACCAGCAGAGGAGGGCGGGAGATAGCCCACGAGCAGTACTTC
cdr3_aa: CATSRGGREIAHEQYF

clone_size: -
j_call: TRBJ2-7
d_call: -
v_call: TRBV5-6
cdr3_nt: TGTGCCAGCAGCTACCCCTCCCGGAGTTACGAGCAGTACTTC
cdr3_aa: CASSYPSRSYEQYF

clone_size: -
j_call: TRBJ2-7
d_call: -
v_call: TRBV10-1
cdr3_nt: TGCGCCAGCAGCAAGAAGCAGGGTAACGAGCAGTACTTC
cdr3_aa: CASSKKQGNEQYF

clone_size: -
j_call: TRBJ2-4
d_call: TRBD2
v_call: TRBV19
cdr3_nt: TGTGCCAGTAGGGACTTTAGCGGGAAGGCCAAAAACATTCAGTACTTC
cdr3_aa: CASRDFSGKAKNIQYF

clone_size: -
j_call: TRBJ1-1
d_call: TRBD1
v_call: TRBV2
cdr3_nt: TGTGCCATCCCGTCCGGGACAGGGGGCACTGAAGCTTTCTTT
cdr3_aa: CAIPSGTGGTEAFF

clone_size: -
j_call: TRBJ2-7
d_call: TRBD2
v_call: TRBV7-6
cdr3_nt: TGTGCCAGCAGCTTAGCCGGGACGCCGACCTTTAGCGGGGGAACCTACGAGCAGTACTTC
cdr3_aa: CASSLAGTPTFSGGTYEQYF

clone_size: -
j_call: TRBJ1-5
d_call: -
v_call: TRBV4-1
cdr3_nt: TGCGCCAGCAGCCAAAAAGGAGGGAGTTATCAGCCCCAGCATTTT
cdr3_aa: CASSQKGGSYQPQHF

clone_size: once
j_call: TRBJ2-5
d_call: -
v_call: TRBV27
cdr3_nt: TGTGCCAGCCGGGACTCAATGGGGGAGACCCAGTACTTC
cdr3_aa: CASRDSMGETQYF

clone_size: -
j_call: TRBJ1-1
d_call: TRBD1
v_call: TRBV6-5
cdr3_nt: TGTGCCAGCAGATTCAAGGACAGGTTGAACACTGAAGCTTTCTTT
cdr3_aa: CASRFKDRLNTEAFF

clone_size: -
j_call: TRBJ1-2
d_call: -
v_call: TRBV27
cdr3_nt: TGTGCCAGCAGTCCGATTGGGGGGGGGTTCACTGGCTACACCTTC
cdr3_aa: CASSPIGGGFTGYTF

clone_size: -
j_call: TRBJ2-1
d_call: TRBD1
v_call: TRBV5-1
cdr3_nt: TGCGCCAGTTCTACGGGACAGGGTTCCAGTGAGCAGTTCTTC
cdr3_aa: CASSTGQGSSEQFF

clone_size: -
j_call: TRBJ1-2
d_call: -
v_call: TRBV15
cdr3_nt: TGTGCCACCAGCAGATCTTTTACAGAGAACTATGGCTACACCTTC
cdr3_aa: CATSRSFTENYGYTF

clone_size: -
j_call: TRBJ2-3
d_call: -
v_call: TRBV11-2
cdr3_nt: TGTGCCAGCAGCTTCAGACTAAGCACAGATACGCAGTATTTT
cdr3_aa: CASSFRLSTDTQYF

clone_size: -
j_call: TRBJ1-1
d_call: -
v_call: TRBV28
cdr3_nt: TGTGCCAGCGCAGGGATGCGACGGAACACTGAAGCTTTCTTT
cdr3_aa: CASAGMRRNTEAFF

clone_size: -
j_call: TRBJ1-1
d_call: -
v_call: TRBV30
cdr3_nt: TGTGCCTGGAGTGTTGGGGGGAACGCTGAAGCTTTCTTT
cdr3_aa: CAWSVGGNAEAFF

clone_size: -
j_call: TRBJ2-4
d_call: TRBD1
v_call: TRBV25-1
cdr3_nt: TGTGCCAGCCGGGACAGGGACGGAAACATTCAGTACTTC
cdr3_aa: CASRDRDGNIQYF

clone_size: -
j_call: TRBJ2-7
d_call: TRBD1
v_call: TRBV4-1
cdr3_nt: TGCGCCAGCAGCCAAGTGGGACAGGGGGGGATCGAGCAGTACTTC
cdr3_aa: CASSQVGQGGIEQYF

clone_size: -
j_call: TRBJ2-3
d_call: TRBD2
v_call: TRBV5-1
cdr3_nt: TGCGCCAGCAGCCGGAATAGCGGGAGGGGCACAGATACGCAGTATTTT
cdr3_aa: CASSRNSGRGTDTQYF

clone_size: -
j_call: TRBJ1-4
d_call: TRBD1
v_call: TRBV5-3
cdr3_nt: TGTGCCAGAAGCTTGGAGATAGGACAGGGTTTAATTGAAAAACTGTTTTTT
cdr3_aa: CARSLEIGQGLIEKLFF

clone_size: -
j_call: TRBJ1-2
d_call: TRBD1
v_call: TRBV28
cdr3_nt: TGTGCCAGCAGTTTAAGGGGACAGGCTATCGACTATGGCTACACCTTC
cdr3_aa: CASSLRGQAIDYGYTF

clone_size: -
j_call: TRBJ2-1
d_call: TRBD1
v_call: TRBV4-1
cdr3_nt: TGCGCCAGCAGCCAAGGGGGGACAGGGGGAGTGTGGAATGAGCAGTTCTTC
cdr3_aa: CASSQGGTGGVWNEQFF

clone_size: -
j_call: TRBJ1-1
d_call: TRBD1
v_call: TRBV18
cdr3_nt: TGTGCCAGCTCACAAAACACAGGGGGCACTGAAGCTTTCTTT
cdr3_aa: CASSQNTGGTEAFF

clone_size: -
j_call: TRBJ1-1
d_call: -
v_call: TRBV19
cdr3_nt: TGTGCCAGTAGTGGGCAGATGAACACTGAAGCTTTCTTT
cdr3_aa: CASSGQMNTEAFF

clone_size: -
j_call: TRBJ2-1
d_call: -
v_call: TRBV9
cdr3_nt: TGTGCCAGCAGCGGTCAGCGGTCCTACAATGAGCAGTTCTTC
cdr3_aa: CASSGQRSYNEQFF

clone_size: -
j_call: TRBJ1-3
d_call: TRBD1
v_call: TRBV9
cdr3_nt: TGTGCCAGCGAGGGGGCGGCTGGAAACACCATATATTTT
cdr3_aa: CASEGAAGNTIYF

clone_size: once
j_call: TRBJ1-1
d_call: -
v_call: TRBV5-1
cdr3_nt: TGCGCCAGCAGCTTGGACACGGGGAACACTGAAGCTTTCTTT
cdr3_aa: CASSLDTGNTEAFF

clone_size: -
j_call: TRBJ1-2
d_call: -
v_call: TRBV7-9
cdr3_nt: TGTTCCAGCAGCCAGCAGGGGAGGGAGGGCTACACCTTC
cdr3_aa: CSSSQQGREGYTF

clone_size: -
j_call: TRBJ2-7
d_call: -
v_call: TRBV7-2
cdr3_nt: TGTGCCAGCAGCTTATGGGGGACAACCTCCTACGAGCAGTACTTC
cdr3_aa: CASSLWGTTSYEQYF

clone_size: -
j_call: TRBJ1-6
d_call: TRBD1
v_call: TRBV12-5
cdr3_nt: TGTGCTAGTGGTTTGAACCATGGACAGGGCATGCGGAATTCACCCCTCCACTTT
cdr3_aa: CASGLNHGQGMRNSPLHF